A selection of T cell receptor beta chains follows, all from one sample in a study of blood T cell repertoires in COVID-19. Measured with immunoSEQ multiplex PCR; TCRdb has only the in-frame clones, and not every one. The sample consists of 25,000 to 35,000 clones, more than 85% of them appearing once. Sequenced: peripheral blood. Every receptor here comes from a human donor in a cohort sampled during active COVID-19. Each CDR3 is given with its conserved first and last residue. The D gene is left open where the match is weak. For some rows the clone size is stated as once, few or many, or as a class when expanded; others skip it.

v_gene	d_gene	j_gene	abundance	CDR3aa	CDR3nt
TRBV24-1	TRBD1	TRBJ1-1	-	CATSGGNRGPRAFF	TGTGCCACCAGTGGGGGGAACAGGGGACCGAGGGCTTTCTTT
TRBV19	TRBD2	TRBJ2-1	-	CASSLLGGSFRNEQFF	TGTGCCAGTAGTCTGCTTGGCGGGAGTTTTCGCAATGAGCAGTTCTTC
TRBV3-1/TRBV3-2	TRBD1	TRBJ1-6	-	CASSQAGGVSSPLHF	TGTGCCAGCAGCCAAGCAGGGGGCGTAAGTTCACCCCTCCACTTT
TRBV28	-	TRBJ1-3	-	CASGARQNSGNTIYF	TGTGCCAGTGGGGCGAGGCAGAACTCTGGAAACACCATATATTTT
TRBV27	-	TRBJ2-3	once	CASSSDSATDTQYF	TGTGCCAGCAGTTCGGACAGTGCGACAGATACGCAGTATTTT
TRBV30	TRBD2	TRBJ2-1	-	CAWSGTSGSLYNEQFF	TGTGCCTGGAGCGGGACTAGCGGGAGTCTCTACAATGAGCAGTTCTTC
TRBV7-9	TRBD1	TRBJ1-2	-	CASSRLTGVNYGYTF	TGTGCCAGCAGCAGATTGACAGGGGTTAACTATGGCTACACCTTC
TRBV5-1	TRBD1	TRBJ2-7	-	CASSWDSGSYEQYF	TGCGCCAGCAGCTGGGACAGTGGGTCCTACGAGCAGTACTTC
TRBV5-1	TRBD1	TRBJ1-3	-	CASSSGQVVNTIYF	TGCGCCAGCAGCTCGGGACAGGTGGTAAACACCATATATTTT
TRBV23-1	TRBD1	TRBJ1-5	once	CASSQSSDRVRQPQHF	TGCGCCAGCAGTCAATCCAGTGACAGGGTCCGCCAGCCCCAGCATTTT
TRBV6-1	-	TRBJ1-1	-	CASSELLGGTEAFF	TGTGCCAGCAGTGAGCTCTTGGGGGGAACTGAAGCTTTCTTT
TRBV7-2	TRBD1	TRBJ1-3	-	CASSPGQRRNTIYF	TGTGCCAGCAGCCCGGGACAGAGAAGAAACACCATATATTTT
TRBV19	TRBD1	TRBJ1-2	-	CASSTTGGYGYTF	TGTGCCAGTAGTACGACAGGGGGATATGGCTACACCTTC
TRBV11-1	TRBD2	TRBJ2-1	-	CASSLAGALYNEQFF	TGTGCCAGCAGCCTAGCGGGAGCTCTCTACAATGAGCAGTTCTTC
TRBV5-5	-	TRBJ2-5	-	CASSFNQETQYF	TGTGCCAGCAGCTTCAATCAAGAGACCCAGTACTTC
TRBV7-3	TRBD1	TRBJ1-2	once	CASSQTGGTNYGYTF	TGTGCCAGCAGCCAAACAGGGGGAACTAACTATGGCTACACCTTC
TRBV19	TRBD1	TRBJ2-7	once	CASSPTPRGREQYF	TGTGCCAGTAGTCCGACACCTAGGGGGCGCGAGCAGTACTTC
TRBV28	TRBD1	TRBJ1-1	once	CASSPLGTGNTEAFF	TGTGCCAGCAGTCCACTCGGGACAGGGAACACTGAAGCTTTCTTT
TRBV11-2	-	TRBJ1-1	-	CASSLERGTEAFF	TGTGCCAGCAGCTTAGAAAGGGGCACTGAAGCTTTCTTT
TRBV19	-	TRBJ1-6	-	CASSINGNSPLHF	TGTGCCAGTAGTATTAACGGGAATTCACCCCTCCACTTT
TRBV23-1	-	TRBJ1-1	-	CASSLGRAMNTEAFF	TGCGCCAGCAGTCTAGGGCGGGCCATGAACACTGAAGCTTTCTTT
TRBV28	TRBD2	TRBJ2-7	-	CASSFFSLAGVYEQYF	TGTGCCAGCAGTTTCTTTTCACTAGCGGGAGTTTACGAGCAGTACTTC
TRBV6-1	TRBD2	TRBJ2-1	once	CASSAPSGFSYNEQFF	TGTGCCAGCAGTGCCCCTAGCGGTTTCTCCTACAATGAGCAGTTCTTC
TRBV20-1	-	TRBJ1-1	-	CSASKGRDTEAFF	TGCAGTGCTAGTAAGGGGAGGGACACTGAAGCTTTCTTT
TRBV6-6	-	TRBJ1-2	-	CASQEDTNYGYTF	TGTGCCAGCCAGGAAGATACTAACTATGGCTACACCTTC
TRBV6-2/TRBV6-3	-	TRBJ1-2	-	CASSSGTPGYTF	TGTGCCAGCAGCTCCGGGACACCCGGCTACACCTTC
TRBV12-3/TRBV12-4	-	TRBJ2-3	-	CASSQGFADTQYF	TGTGCCAGCAGCCAGGGGTTTGCGGATACGCAGTATTTT
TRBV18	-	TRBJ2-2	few	CASSPSWTGELFF	TGTGCCAGCTCACCGAGCTGGACCGGGGAGCTGTTTTTT
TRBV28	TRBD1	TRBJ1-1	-	CASSPTGGNTEAFF	TGTGCCAGCAGTCCGACAGGGGGGAACACTGAAGCTTTCTTT
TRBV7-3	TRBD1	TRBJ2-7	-	CASSPDRAREQYF	TGTGCCAGCAGTCCGGACAGGGCTAGGGAGCAGTACTTC
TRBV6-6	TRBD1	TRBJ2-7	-	CASSYTGESEQYF	TGTGCCAGCAGTTACACAGGGGAGAGTGAGCAGTACTTC
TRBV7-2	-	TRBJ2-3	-	CASRRSTPDTQYF	TGTGCCAGCAGGCGGAGTACGCCAGATACGCAGTATTTT
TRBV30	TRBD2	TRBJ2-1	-	CAWSGGGRTYNEQFF	TGTGCCTGGAGTGGGGGCGGGAGGACCTACAATGAGCAGTTCTTC
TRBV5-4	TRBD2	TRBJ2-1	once	CASSPRLAFYNEQFF	TGTGCCAGCAGCCCGAGACTAGCCTTCTACAATGAGCAGTTCTTC
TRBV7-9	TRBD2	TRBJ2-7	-	CASSLGLAGSYEQYF	TGTGCCAGCAGCTTGGGACTAGCGGGGTCCTACGAGCAGTACTTC
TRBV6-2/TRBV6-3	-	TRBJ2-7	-	CASTPALAVYEQYF	TGTGCCAGCACCCCGGCGCTAGCTGTCTACGAGCAGTACTTC
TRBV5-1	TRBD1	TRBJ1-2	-	CASSLSGTGFSAYGYTF	TGCGCCAGCAGCTTATCTGGGACAGGGTTCTCAGCGTATGGCTACACCTTC
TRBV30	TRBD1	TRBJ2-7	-	CAWSRGTGPAIYEQYF	TGTGCCTGGAGTCGGGGGACAGGGCCCGCTATTTACGAGCAGTACTTC
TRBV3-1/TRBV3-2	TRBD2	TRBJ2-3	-	CASSPSGIHTDTQYF	TGTGCCAGCAGCCCGAGCGGGATACACACAGATACGCAGTATTTT
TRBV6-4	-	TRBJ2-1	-	CASSDSDTEQFF	TGTGCCAGCAGTGACTCTGACACTGAGCAGTTCTTC
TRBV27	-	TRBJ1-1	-	CASRGYTEAFF	TGTGCCAGCAGGGGCTACACTGAAGCTTTCTTT